What follows are 21 T cell receptor beta chains derived from one specimen sequenced in a study of glioma-infiltrating T cells. The iRepertoire nested amplicon-rescue multiplex PCR amplified TCR alpha and beta CDR3s from RNA. In TCRdb, the multiplex PCR reads were re-called with MiXCR into one record per CDR3 protein. The repertoire consists of around 170,000 distinct CDR3 sequences, with approximately 40% occurring once and the leading ten covering over 4%. Sequencing was performed on glioma tissue, nonneoplastic brain tissue, or PBMCs (not recorded which). These receptors came from a human donor with low-grade glioma or glioblastoma, undergoing nonglioma brain surgery, or in good health (not recorded which).

This clonotype was counted many times. J is TRBJ2-5 and V is TRBV7-2; 7 bases are shared with TRBD1. Germline V gene sequence: CDR1 SGHTA, CDR2 FQGNSA. After removal of 2 bases from V and 5 bases from J, the junction contained 2 bases not matched to a gene. The CDR3 runs 13 residues. CDR3 residues: CASSLRGRETQYF. The CDR3 coding sequence is TGTGCCAGCAGCTTAAGGGGGCGCGAGACCCAGTACTTC.

The chain joins TRBV5-1 to TRBJ2-1; TRBD2 matches 14 bases. This CDR3 has 16 residues. J was trimmed by 9 bases and V by 0 bases; bases with no gene match: 5. Germline assignment: CDR1 SGHRS and CDR2 YFSETQ. CDR3 DNA sequence: TGCGCCAGCAGCTTGGGACTAGCGGGAGGGCCGGGTGAGCAGTTCTTC. This codes for CASSLGLAGGPGEQFF.

Comment on this clonotype: A clone one base away is much larger, so this may be a read error. This chain joins TRBV12-3 or TRBV12-4 and TRBJ1-1; no reliable D call. V was clipped by 9 bases and J by 1 base, with 12 bases between them. The CDR3 runs 13 residues. The CDR3 spells CARSAVWNTEAFF. CDR3 sequence (DNA): TGTGCCAGAAGTGCGGTTTGGAACACTGAAGCTTTCTTT.

The table lists this clonotype with many counts. The chain's CDR3 is CASTLVHPRYNEQFF. The CDR3, as DNA: TGTGCCAGCACCCTGGTTCACCCTCGATACAATGAGCAGTTCTTC. This rearrangement joins TRBV6-1 to TRBJ2-1; no clear D gene. The CDR3 has 15 amino acids. Germline assignment: CDR1 MNHNS and CDR2 SASEGT. Deletions cut 7 bases from V and 4 bases from J, with 17 bases between.

The V gene is TRBV20-1, the J gene TRBJ2-7; possibly TRBD2 for D (6 bases). The length of the CDR3 is 14 residues. Between the trimmed V and J ends, which lost 6 bases and 4 bases, there was a span of 19 bases. Germline CDR1 reads DFQATT; CDR2 reads SNEGSKA (reference sequence). The CDR3 sequence is CSAHPGTGMYEQYF. CDR3 DNA: TGCAGTGCCCACCCCGGGACTGGGATGTACGAGCAGTACTTC.

This clonotype has ten or more counts. The genes are TRBV19 and TRBJ2-1; D is unclear. Between the trimmed V and J ends, which lost 3 bases and 5 bases, there was a span of 8 bases. Germline assignment: CDR1 LNHDA and CDR2 SQIVND (reference sequence). The CDR3 loop spans 13 amino acids. As DNA, the CDR3 is TGTGCCAGTAGTATCAGGAGTGACAATGAGCAGTTCTTC. This translates into CASSIRSDNEQFF.

This clonotype was counted many times. This chain connects TRBV10-3 to TRBJ2-3; D is ambiguous. The V gene lost 9 bases and the J gene lost 5 bases, with 9 bases spanning the gap. The CDR3 covers 11 residues. Germline V gene sequence: CDR1 ENHRY, CDR2 SYGVKD. CDR3 residues: CAIGIGDTQYF. As DNA, the CDR3 is TGTGCCATTGGGATTGGAGATACGCAGTATTTT.

Comments on this clonotype: This may be a read error: a much more frequent sequence differs by one nucleotide. J is TRBJ2-2 and V is TRBV29-1, with TRBD2 matching 7 bases. Germline V gives CDR1 SQVTM, CDR2 ANQGSEA. The CDR3 sequence is 12 residues long. Trimming took 8 bases from V and 1 from J; bases not matched to a gene: 1. In nucleotides, the CDR3 is TGCAGCTCGGGGGGGAACACCGGGGAGCTGTTTTTT. Amino acids: CSSGGNTGELFF.

Points on this clonotype: The CDR3 does not close with the conserved phenylalanine or tryptophan, likely indicating a read error. The V and J genes are TRBV12-3 or TRBV12-4 and TRBJ1-1; the match to TRBD1 covers 9 bases. With V trimmed by 5 bases and J by 2 bases, 9 bases remained unmatched. The CDR3 runs 16 residues. The CDR3 coding sequence is TGTGCCAGCAGTCCCTTCCCGGACAGGGGCAACACTGAAGCTTTCCTT. This translates into CASSPFPDRGNTEAFL.

This clonotype was found many times. The chain recombines TRBV12-3 or TRBV12-4 with TRBJ1-1; D unclear. This CDR3 has 15 residues. V lost 2 bases, J lost 4 bases, and 14 bases lay in between. The CDR3 sequence is CASSLTLPPATEAFF. The CDR3, as DNA: TGTGCCAGCAGTTTAACACTTCCGCCAGCCACTGAAGCTTTCTTT.

This clonotype was detected many times. The chain combines TRBV28 with TRBJ1-2; 8 positions match TRBD1. Looked up from germline, CDR1 is MDHEN and CDR2 is SYDVKM. The J segment lost 8 bases and the V segment lost 3 bases, leaving 14 bases of the junction unmatched. The CDR3 has 16 amino acids. The CDR3 coding sequence is TGTGCCAGCAGTTTCCCCCCCGGGACAGGTGGGATCGGCTACACCTTC. It is translated as CASSFPPGTGGIGYTF.

About this clonotype itself: This may stem from a read error, because a much larger clone lies one nucleotide away. This rearrangement joins TRBV7-2 to TRBJ1-1; perhaps TRBD1 as D (6 bases). This CDR3 has 14 amino acids. Germline CDR1 is SGHTA and CDR2 is FQGNSA. V shed 5 bases and J shed 6 bases, with 16 bases lying between them. The CDR3 DNA is TGTGCCAGCAGCGGAGTCGGGGGCGGGCCTGAAGCTTTCTTT. Its protein is CASSGVGGGPEAFF.

Comments on this clonotype: Compared with germline, one end of the junction differs, possibly owing to a read error. CDR3: CACSVQETQYF. The CDR3 DNA is TGTGCCTGTAGTGTACAAGAGACCCAGTACTTC. The V call is TRBV19, the J call TRBJ2-5; no definite D call. Germline V gives CDR1 LNHDA, CDR2 SQIVND (reference sequence). CDR3 length: 11 amino acids. Full variable domain (missing parts from reference TRBV19 and TRBJ2-5): DGGITQSPKYLFRKEGQNVTLSCEQNLNHDAMYWYRQDPGQGLRLIYYSQIVNDFQKGDIAEGYSVSREKKESFPLTVTSAQKNPTAFYLCACSVQETQYFGPGTRLLVL.

This clonotype appeared many times. The chain has TRBV20-1 and TRBJ1-1, with TRBD1 as a possible D gene (6 bases). Germline V gives CDR1 DFQATT, CDR2 SNEGSKA (reference sequence). Trimming shortened V by 6 bases and J by 11 bases, and 28 bases separated the two germline ends. The CDR3 length is 15 residues. As DNA, the CDR3 is TGCAGTGCCGTACCTCTTCGGACAGACGGGGTAGGGGCTTTCTTT. This sequence encodes CSAVPLRTDGVGAFF.

To note about this clonotype: This may stem from a read error, because a much larger clone lies one nucleotide away. The genes are TRBV6-2 or TRBV6-3 and TRBJ1-1; TRBD1 is a possible D gene (5 bases). The CDR3 is made up of 15 amino acids. Germline V gives CDR1 MNHEY, CDR2 SVGEGT. CDR3 nucleotides: TGTGCCATCAGTGAGCCCTCGGGGGGGACCACTGAAGCTTTCTTT. It encodes CAISEPSGGTTEAFF.

With regard to this clonotype: One end of the junction does not line up with germline, which may come from a read error. The V and J genes are TRBV6-1 and TRBJ2-1; D uncertain. CDR3 length: 11 amino acids. Germline V gives CDR1 MNHNS, CDR2 SASEGT. This chain's CDR3 is CASSGASEKFF. CDR3 sequence (DNA): TGTGCCAGCAGTGGAGCGAGTGAGAAGTTCTTC.

This clonotype occurred a few times. This may arise from a read error, as a much more abundant clone is one base away. The V and J genes are TRBV27 and TRBJ2-3; the D is unclear. The CDR3 loop spans 12 amino acids. The V end lost 4 bases, the J end lost 10 bases, and 12 bases lay between the germline ends. Germline V gene data show CDR1 as MNHEY and CDR2 as SMNVEV (reference sequence). CDR3 sequence reads: CASSSLETAQYF. The CDR3 DNA is TGTGCCAGCAGTTCCTTGGAGACGGCGCAGTATTTT.

This clonotype occurred a few times. The V gene is TRBV5-1, the J gene TRBJ1-3; 7 bases map to TRBD1. The CDR3 extends over 14 amino acids. CDR1 SGHRS and CDR2 YFSETQ come from the germline V gene. V lost 4 bases to trimming and J lost 4 bases; unmatched junction nucleotides: 5. The CDR3 is CASSLTGYGNTIYF. Written as DNA, the CDR3 is TGCGCCAGCAGCCTGACAGGGTACGGAAACACCATATATTTT. Supplemented by reference TRBV5-1 and TRBJ1-3, the full variable domain reads KAGVTQTPRYLIKTRGQQVTLSCSPISGHRSVSWYQQTPGQGLQFLFEYFSETQRNKGNFPGRFSGRQFSNSRSEMNVSTLELGDSALYLCASSLTGYGNTIYFGEGSWLTVV.

As for this clonotype: This may come from a read error, since a much larger clone is one base off. The DNA of the CDR3 is TGTGCCAGTAGTTGGGGTAGCAAAGATACGCAGTATTTT. Its translation: CASSWGSKDTQYF. The V and J genes are TRBV19 and TRBJ2-3; D gene uncertain. CDR3 length: 13 residues. Germline V gene lookup returns CDR1 LNHDA and CDR2 SQIVND (reference sequence).

The chain couples TRBV11-2 to TRBJ2-5; 10 positions agree with TRBD1. V was clipped by 4 bases and J by 4 bases; unmatched bases: 6. The CDR3 contains 15 residues. The germline V gene has CDR1 SGHAT and CDR2 FQNNGV. The CDR3 region has the DNA TGTGCCAGCAGCTCAGGGACAGGGGCACGAGAGACCCAGTACTTC. It yields the protein CASSSGTGARETQYF.

On this clonotype itself: A much larger clone sits a single nucleotide away, making a read error possible. This rearrangement joins TRBV4-3 to TRBJ2-7; D ambiguous. V shed 0 bases and J shed 5 bases, with 2 bases lying between them. This CDR3 is built from 11 residues. Germline loops: CDR1 LGHNA, CDR2 YSLEER. The CDR3, as DNA: TGCGCCAGCAGCCAAGATAACGAGCAGTACTTC. Amino acid sequence: CASSQDNEQYF.